Below, one TCR beta chain is given with its context. Its antigen is unknown. No per-base quality is available; no much larger clone lies one base away. The sample belongs to a study of CD8+CD57+ T cells in acquired aplastic anemia (dated by TCRdb to 2016 to 2019). Context from the whole study: Extracted DNA from sorted CD4+ and CD8+ cells averaged around 3.4 ug, ranging from roughly 0.19 to 27.4 ug. CD8+CD57+ expansion was defined as a frequency above the mean frequency observed in healthy subjects.

Including cysteine and phenylalanine, the CDR3 has 14 amino acids. Only the CDR3 region is kept as DNA, spanning 42 bases read in frame from base 1. As encoded in the germline V gene, CDR1 is SGHRS while CDR2 is YFSETQ. V is shortened by 8 bases, J by 1 base, and the region joining them spans 15 bases. On the study overall, not on this receptor specifically: CD8+ Simpson's diversity did not differ significantly between patients and healthy controls (P=0.060). Although around 30 CD8+ CDR3 sequences were shared by patients and controls, these sequences appeared highly expressed in patients and within the immunodominant clones of patients.

Profiling of TCR beta VDJ combinations and CDR3 sequences used genomic DNA as the template. An Illumina HiSeq 2000 was used for TCR repertoire sequencing. The study's processing was this. Repertoire assessment relied on Simpson's diversity index, CDR3 size and DJ length profiles, and TRBV/TRBJ rearrangement plots. The most abundant DNA sequence in the deep sequencing data was defined as the immunodominant clone. CDR3 amino acid sequences were checked for sharing across subjects and were also compared against the VDJdb database and published repertoires. TCRdb ran its own pipeline on the public reads, namely fastp trimming at Q25 and MiXCR clone calling, and kept in-frame beta chains. Each CDR3 protein gets just one entry, which takes the most common genes and DNA from the rows behind it. The authors' filters were not applied to this entry. The sample table holds more than 200,000 distinct CDR3 sequences, of which about half were seen once. Just under 20% of the sample goes to the ten largest clones.

Flow cytometry had shown CD8+CD57+ cell expansion in the patients selected for sequencing. Every patient had a diagnosis of severe acquired aplastic anemia based on International Study of Aplastic Anemia and Agranulocytosis and Camitta criteria. Patients had received no therapy at the time of blood sampling. In this study, sorted CD4+ and CD8+ T cells from the blood of healthy subjects and of severe aplastic anemia patients had their TCR repertoires deep-sequenced. Patients were enrolled under clinicaltrials.gov protocols 00001620, 01623167, 00001397, 00071045, 00081523 and 00961064 in the USA. Ficoll-Paque density gradient centrifugation was used to isolate peripheral blood mononuclear cells. Before DNA was extracted, CD4+ and CD8+ T cells were sorted using either FACS or magnetic beads.

The rearranged segments are TRBV5-1 and TRBJ1-1; the D gene is not confidently resolved. Sequenced material: sorted CD4+, CD8+, or CD8+CD57+ T cells (not recorded which) from PBMCs. This sequence originates from a human donor with aplastic anemia. CDR3 protein: CASLAGSGNTEAFF. The DNA reads as follows: TGCGCCAGTCTAGCGGGGTCCGGGAACACTGAAGCTTTCTTT.